This T cell receptor beta chain was documented in a study of shared clonotypes between healthy human individuals. About the research overall: Plates per donor: three CD4 naive, three CD4 memory, two CD8 naive, one CD8 memory.

Worth noting for this clone: Its antigen is not known.

The CDR3 sequence is 17 residues long. J gave up 3 bases and V 2 bases, and 10 bases lay outside the gene matches. Per the germline V gene, CDR1 is MDHEN and CDR2 is SYDVKM. Study-level points and caveats: When naive CD4 clonotypes were compared across a few donors, about 4.8% were shared.

Terminally differentiated effector memory CD45RA+ cells were excluded by CCR7 positive selection of CD45RO-negative cells. Nashville, Tennessee was home to all donors, each a Caucasian adult. Assay used: immunoSEQ multiplex PCR; TCRdb lists only in-frame clones, some missing. Of about 2 million clones listed, about 95% are singletons. The rearrangement joins TRBV28 to TRBJ1-3; 7 bases agree with TRBD1. This TCR derives from a man between 18 and 29 years old in good health. The sequenced sample consisted of naive CD8+ T cells sorted from blood. CDR3 loop: CASSLTPTGVSGNTIYF. The CDR3 DNA sequence: TGTGCCAGCAGTTTAACCCCCACAGGGGTTAGTGGAAACACCATATATTTT.